These T cell receptor beta chains were read from a single sample in a study of patients and donors after allogeneic stem cell transplantation. TCRdb independently ran MiXCR on the RT-PCR reads; one entry per CDR3 protein. This table holds 400,000 to 500,000 distinct CDR3 sequences, around 16% found once. The sequenced material came from blood, either unsorted or a sorted T cell fraction (not recorded which). The receptors here all came from a human donor who was either an allogeneic HSCT recipient or a stem cell or donor lymphocyte infusion donor (not recorded which). It is not recorded whose cells these are; they may come from a transplant donor. CDR3s include the opening cysteine and the closing phenylalanine or tryptophan. D genes are given only for firm matches. Clone size, where shown, is once, few, many, or a class for clones that have expanded.

v_call	d_call	clone_size	j_call	cdr3_aa	cdr3_nt
TRBV3-1	-	few	TRBJ1-4	CASSQDPPGFTTNEKLFF	TGTGCCAGCAGCCAAGATCCTCCAGGGTTCACAACTAATGAAAAACTGTTTTTT
TRBV12-3/TRBV12-4	TRBD1	many	TRBJ2-7	CASSLGGTGRSGQYF	TGTGCCAGCAGTTTAGGTGGGACAGGGCGATCAGGGCAGTACTTC
TRBV6-2/TRBV6-3	-	many	TRBJ2-3	CASSTPGRSTDTQYF	TGTGCCAGCAGCACACCGGGACGGAGCACAGATACGCAGTATTTT
TRBV6-2/TRBV6-3	-	few	TRBJ1-6	CASSLQGGSPLHF	TGTGCCAGCAGTTTACAGGGCGGGTCACCCCTCCACTTT
TRBV18	-	few	TRBJ1-2	CASSAKESYGYTF	TGTGCCAGCTCAGCAAAGGAGAGCTATGGCTACACCTTC
TRBV6-5	-	-	TRBJ2-5	CASSSEKTQYF	TGTGCCAGCAGTTCCGAAAAGACCCAGTACTTC
TRBV5-1	-	many	TRBJ2-7	CASSGNSEQYF	TGCGCCAGCAGCGGAAACAGCGAGCAGTACTTC
TRBV5-1	TRBD2	-	TRBJ2-5	CASSLGGLAGGETQYF	TGCGCCAGCAGCTTGGGGGGACTAGCGGGAGGAGAGACCCAGTACTTC
TRBV11-2	TRBD1	few	TRBJ1-2	CASSFLGQGPIANYGYTF	TGTGCCAGCAGCTTCTTGGGACAGGGGCCGATAGCTAACTATGGCTACACCTTC
TRBV2	TRBD1	-	TRBJ1-1	CASKLDRGRSAFF	TGTGCCAGTAAGCTAGACAGGGGGCGTTCAGCTTTCTTT
TRBV7-9	-	-	TRBJ1-4	CASSLGLATNEKLFF	TGTGCCAGCAGCTTAGGTCTCGCAACTAATGAAAAACTGTTTTTT
TRBV18	-	few	TRBJ2-1	CASSDSSAYNEQFF	TGTGCCAGCTCAGATTCGTCGGCCTACAATGAGCAGTTCTTC
TRBV20-1	-	few	TRBJ2-7	CSAPDTSYEQYF	TGCAGTGCCCCGGACACCTCCTACGAGCAGTACTTC
TRBV5-1	-	many	TRBJ2-1	CASSLAGLGEQFF	TGCGCCAGCAGCTTGGCCGGTTTAGGTGAGCAGTTCTTC
TRBV15	-	few	TRBJ2-7	CATSRDRLRSSYEQYF	TGTGCCACCAGCAGAGATAGACTCCGCTCCTCCTACGAGCAGTACTTC
TRBV2	TRBD1	-	TRBJ1-6	CASLMDRVNSPLHF	TGTGCCAGCCTAATGGACAGGGTAAATTCACCCCTCCACTTT
TRBV3-1	-	many	TRBJ2-5	CASGPVAQYF	TGTGCATCGGGGCCCGTGGCCCAGTACTTC
TRBV4-1	-	few	TRBJ2-2	CASSRIITTGELFF	TGCGCCAGCAGCCGAATCATCACCACCGGGGAGCTGTTTTTT
TRBV18	-	few	TRBJ1-1	CASSRSQGVVNTEAFF	TGTGCCAGCTCACGGAGCCAGGGAGTGGTGAACACTGAAGCTTTCTTT
TRBV12-5	-	once	TRBJ2-7	CASASSPAYEQYF	TGTGCTAGTGCCTCCTCCCCCGCCTACGAGCAGTACTTC
TRBV27	-	many	TRBJ2-7	CASSSGSYEQYF	TGTGCCAGCAGCTCCGGTTCCTACGAGCAGTACTTC
TRBV3-1	-	few	TRBJ1-3	CASSQDGRDGNTIYF	TGTGCCAGCAGCCAAGATGGCAGGGATGGAAACACCATATATTTT
TRBV25-1	-	few	TRBJ1-1	CASSPDGRTEAFF	TGTGCCAGCTCTCCCGACGGAAGGACTGAAGCTTTCTTT
TRBV4-1	TRBD1	-	TRBJ1-2	CASSQIDRADYGYTF	TGCGCCAGCAGCCAAATCGACAGGGCAGACTATGGCTACACCTTC
TRBV12-3/TRBV12-4	-	few	TRBJ1-1	CASRLWDTEAFF	TGTGCCAGCAGATTATGGGACACTGAAGCTTTCTTT
TRBV4-3	TRBD2	few	TRBJ2-2	CASSQSGAGGNTGELFF	TGCGCCAGCAGCCAAAGCGGAGCGGGGGGAAACACCGGGGAGCTGTTTTTT
TRBV28	TRBD1	-	TRBJ1-2	CASSMDRGQGYTF	TGTGCCAGCAGTATGGACAGGGGGCAGGGCTACACCTTC
TRBV19	-	few	TRBJ2-7	CASSIGGGTYEQYF	TGTGCCAGTAGTATAGGGGGTGGCACCTACGAGCAGTACTTC
TRBV5-1	-	-	TRBJ1-1	CASSLAAAFGKVGTEAFF	TGCGCCAGCAGCTTGGCCGCCGCGTTTGGTAAGGTGGGCACTGAAGCTTTCTTT